This is a list of T cell receptor beta chains from one sample in a study of OX40 agonist ivuxolimab in advanced cancers. Profiling relied on immunoSEQ multiplex PCR, and the TCRdb table lists in-frame clones only, not all of them. The sample includes tens of thousands of clones, about 90% of them seen just once. This specimen consisted of CD4+ or CD8+ T cells sorted from blood, obtained in a trial of the OX40 agonist ivuxolimab. The receptors originated from an adult with an advanced solid tumor such as melanoma, head and neck, liver or kidney cancer. Each CDR3 is given with its conserved first and last residue. The D gene is left open where the match is weak.

>TRBJ2-7|TRBV6-5|TRBD2
CASSYASSGAYEQYF
>TRBJ2-1|TRBV4-3|NA
CASSPEADYTQFF
>TRBJ2-1|TRBV7-9|NA
CASSLALGSTYNEQFF
>TRBJ2-7|TRBV7-9|NA
CASSLARAPQSEQYF
>TRBJ2-3|TRBV4-2|TRBD2
CASSQGLAGGVTDTQYF
>TRBJ2-1|TRBV7-9|NA
CASSLEFRELDEQFF
>TRBJ2-7|TRBV20-1|NA
CSAWRGYEQYF
>TRBJ1-2|TRBV2|NA
CASKQGDGYTF
>TRBJ2-3|TRBV7-2|TRBD2
CASSLAGLAGGPFSTDTQYF
>TRBJ2-5|TRBV9|NA
CASSVNSGRETQYF
>TRBJ1-4|TRBV27|NA
CASSPLTGLTNEKLFF
>TRBJ1-2|TRBV27|NA
CASSSTTDSNYGYTF
>TRBJ2-7|TRBV5-5|TRBD1
CASSLGTGVYEQYF
>TRBJ2-3|TRBV29-1|TRBD1
CSATGAVVGVDTQYF
>TRBJ2-7|TRBV27|NA
CASSFAGAGYEQYF
>TRBJ2-1|TRBV7-9|NA
CATPVGIENEQFF